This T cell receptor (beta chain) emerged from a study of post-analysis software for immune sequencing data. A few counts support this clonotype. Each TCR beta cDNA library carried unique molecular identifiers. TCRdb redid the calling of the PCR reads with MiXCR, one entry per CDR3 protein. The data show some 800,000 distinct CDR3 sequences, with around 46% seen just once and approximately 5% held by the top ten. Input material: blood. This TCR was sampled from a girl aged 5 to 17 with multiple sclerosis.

The CDR3 region has the DNA TGCGCCAGCAGCTTGGTCGCCAAGGGGGACGGCTACACCTTC. Amino acid sequence: CASSLVAKGDGYTF. V gene TRBV5-1 combines with J gene TRBJ1-2; D is perhaps TRBD1 (6 bases). The CDR3 has 14 amino acids. Germline V lookup: CDR1 SGHRS, CDR2 YFSETQ. The V end lost 0 bases, the J end lost 8 bases, and 14 bases lay between the germline ends.